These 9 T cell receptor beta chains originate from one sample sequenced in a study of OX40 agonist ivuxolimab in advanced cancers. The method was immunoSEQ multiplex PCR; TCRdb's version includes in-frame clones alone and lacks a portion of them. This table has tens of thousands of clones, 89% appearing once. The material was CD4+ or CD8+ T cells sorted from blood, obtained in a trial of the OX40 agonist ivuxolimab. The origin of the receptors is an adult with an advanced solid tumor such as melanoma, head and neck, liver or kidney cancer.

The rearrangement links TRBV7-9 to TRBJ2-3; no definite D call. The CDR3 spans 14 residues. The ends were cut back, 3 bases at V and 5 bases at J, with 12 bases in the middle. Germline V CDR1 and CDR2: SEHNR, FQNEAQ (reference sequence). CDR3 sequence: CASSFGPRRDTQYF. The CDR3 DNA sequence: TGTGCCAGCAGCTTCGGCCCGAGGAGAGATACGCAGTATTTT.

As DNA, the CDR3 is TGCGCCAGCAGCCAAGATAGCGGGAGCTCCTACAATGAGCAGTTCTTC. Translation: CASSQDSGSSYNEQFF. The chain employs TRBV4-3 and TRBJ2-1, with 9 bases matching TRBD2. With 0 bases clipped from V and 0 bases from J, the junction kept 0 bases outside the gene matches. CDR1 and CDR2 (germline): LGHNA, YSLEER. There are 16 residues in the CDR3.

CDR3 in amino acids: CASSGPPGGAYEQYV. The CDR3 nucleotides read TGTGCCAGCAGTGGTCCACCGGGGGGGGCCTACGAGCAGTACGTC. The chain combines TRBV2 with TRBJ2-7; 8 nucleotides agree with TRBD2. The V and J ends lost 4 bases and 2 bases, in that order; junction bases with no gene match: 7. There are 15 residues in the CDR3. Looked up from germline, CDR1 is SNHLY and CDR2 is FYNNEI.

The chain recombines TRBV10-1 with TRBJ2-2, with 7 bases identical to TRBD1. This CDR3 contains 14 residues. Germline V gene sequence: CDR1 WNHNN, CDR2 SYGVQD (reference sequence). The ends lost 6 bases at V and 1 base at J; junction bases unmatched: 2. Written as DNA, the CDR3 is TGCGCCAGCAGCCGGACAGGGAACACCGGGGAGCTGTTTTTT. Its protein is CASSRTGNTGELFF.

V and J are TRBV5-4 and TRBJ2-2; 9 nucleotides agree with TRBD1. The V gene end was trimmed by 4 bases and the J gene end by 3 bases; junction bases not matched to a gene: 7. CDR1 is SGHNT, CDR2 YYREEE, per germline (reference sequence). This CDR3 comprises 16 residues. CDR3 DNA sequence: TGTGCCAGCAGCGCCCGAGGGGACAGGGACACCGGGGAGCTGTTTTTT. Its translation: CASSARGDRDTGELFF. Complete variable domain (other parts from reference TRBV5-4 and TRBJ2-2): ETGVTQSPTHLIKTRGQQVTLRCSSQSGHNTVSWYQQALGQGPQFIFQYYREEENGRGNFPPRFSGLQFPNYSSELNVNALELDDSALYLCASSARGDRDTGELFFGEGSRLTVL.

DNA for the CDR3: TGTGCCAGCAGCTTAGTCCGGGACAGGGGGCAAAGCGAGCAGTACGTC. Translated: CASSLVRDRGQSEQYV. The rearrangement joins TRBV7-8 to TRBJ2-7, with 12 bases matching TRBD1. The CDR3 runs 16 residues. Germline CDR1 reads SGHVS; CDR2 reads FQNEAQ. The J segment lost 6 bases and the V segment lost 1 base, leaving 7 bases of the junction unmatched.

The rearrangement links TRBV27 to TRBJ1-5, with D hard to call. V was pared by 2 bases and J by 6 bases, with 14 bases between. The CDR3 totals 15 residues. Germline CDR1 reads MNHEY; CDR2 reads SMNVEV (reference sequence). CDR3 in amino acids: CASSLASLAGQPQHF. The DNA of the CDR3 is TGTGCCAGCAGTTTAGCCTCTCTCGCGGGTCAGCCCCAGCATTTT.

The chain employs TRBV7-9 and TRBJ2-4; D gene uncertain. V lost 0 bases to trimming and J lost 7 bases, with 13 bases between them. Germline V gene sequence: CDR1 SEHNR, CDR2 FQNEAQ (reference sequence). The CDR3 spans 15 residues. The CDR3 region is CASSLAQSLVNIQYF. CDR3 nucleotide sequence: TGTGCCAGCAGCTTAGCGCAGAGCCTAGTGAACATTCAGTACTTC.

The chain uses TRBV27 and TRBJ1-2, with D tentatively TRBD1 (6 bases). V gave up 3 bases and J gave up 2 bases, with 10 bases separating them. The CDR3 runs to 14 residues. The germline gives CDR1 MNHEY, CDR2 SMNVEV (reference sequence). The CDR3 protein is CASSLGGLNYGYTF. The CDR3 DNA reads TGTGCCAGCAGTTTGGGGGGCTTGAACTATGGCTACACCTTC.